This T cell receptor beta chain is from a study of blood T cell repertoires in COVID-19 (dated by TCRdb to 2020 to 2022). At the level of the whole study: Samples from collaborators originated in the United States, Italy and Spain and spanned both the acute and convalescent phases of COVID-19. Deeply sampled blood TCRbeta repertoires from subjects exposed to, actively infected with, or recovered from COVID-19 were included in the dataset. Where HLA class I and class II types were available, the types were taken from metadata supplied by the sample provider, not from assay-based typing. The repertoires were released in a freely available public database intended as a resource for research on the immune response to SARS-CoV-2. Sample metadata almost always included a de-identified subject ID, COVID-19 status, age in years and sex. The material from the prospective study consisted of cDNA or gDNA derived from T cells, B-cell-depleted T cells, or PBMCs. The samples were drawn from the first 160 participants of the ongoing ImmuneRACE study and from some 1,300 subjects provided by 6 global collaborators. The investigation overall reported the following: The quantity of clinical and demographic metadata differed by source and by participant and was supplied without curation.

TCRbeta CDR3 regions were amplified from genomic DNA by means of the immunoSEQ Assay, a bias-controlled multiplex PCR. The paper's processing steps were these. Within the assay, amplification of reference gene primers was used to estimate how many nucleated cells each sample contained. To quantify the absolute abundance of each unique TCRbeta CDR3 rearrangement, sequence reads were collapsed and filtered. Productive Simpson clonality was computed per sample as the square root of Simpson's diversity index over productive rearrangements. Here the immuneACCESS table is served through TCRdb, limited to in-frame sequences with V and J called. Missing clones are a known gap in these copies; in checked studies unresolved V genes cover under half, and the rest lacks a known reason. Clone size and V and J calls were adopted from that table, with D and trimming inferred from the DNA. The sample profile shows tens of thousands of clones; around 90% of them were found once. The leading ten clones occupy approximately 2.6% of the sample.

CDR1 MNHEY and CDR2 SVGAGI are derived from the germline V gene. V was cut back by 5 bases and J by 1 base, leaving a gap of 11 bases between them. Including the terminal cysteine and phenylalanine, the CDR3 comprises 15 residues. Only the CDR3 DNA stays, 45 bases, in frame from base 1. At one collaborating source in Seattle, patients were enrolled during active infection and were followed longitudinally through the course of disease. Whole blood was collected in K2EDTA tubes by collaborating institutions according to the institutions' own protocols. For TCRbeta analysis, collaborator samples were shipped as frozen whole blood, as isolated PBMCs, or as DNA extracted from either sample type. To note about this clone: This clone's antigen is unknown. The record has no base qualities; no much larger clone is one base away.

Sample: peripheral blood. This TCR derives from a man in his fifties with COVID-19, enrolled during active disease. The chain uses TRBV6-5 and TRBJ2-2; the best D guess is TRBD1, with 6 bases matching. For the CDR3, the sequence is CASSLQGMNTGELFF. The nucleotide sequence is TGTGCCAGCAGTCTACAGGGTATGAACACCGGGGAGCTGTTTTTT.